Sequencing of this TCR beta chain was carried out in a study of PD-1 blockade in classical Hodgkin lymphoma. Study-level findings and limits: It was among complete responders that baseline diversity resembled that of newly diagnosed patients. Reported baseline diversity: healthy donors highest, relapsed/refractory patients lowest. CD4+ but not CD8+ TCR diversity rose significantly by C4D1. Among the patients, those starting nivolumab under 1 year after ASCT were excluded.

Time point described: cycle 4 day 1 (C4D1), after less than 7 weeks of nivolumab. Every patient experienced relapse after autologous stem cell transplantation, and brentuximab vedotin exposure varied. Purification of CD4+ T cells from thawed PBMCs was achieved by magnetic negative selection. This clone has only a few counts. Its matching antigen is unknown. The assay was immunoSEQ multiplex PCR, and TCRdb's table has in-frame clones only and misses some. Of 15,000 to 20,000 clones listed, about three quarters are singletons. CDR3 length: 12 residues. Trimming left V 5 bases short and J 9 bases short, with 14 bases between. Germline CDR1 reads SNHLY; CDR2 reads FYNNEI.

This sequence joins TRBV2 and TRBJ2-7; no clear D gene. The origin of this receptor is a human donor with classical Hodgkin lymphoma. The sequences come from CD4+ T cells from blood, collected before the fourth cycle of nivolumab. The CDR3 DNA is TGTGCCAGCAGTACGACAAACACGAGGCAGTACGTC. Encoded protein: CASSTTNTRQYV.